A selection of T cell receptor beta chains follows, all from one sample in a study of beta chain features in type 1 diabetes. The assay was immunoSEQ multiplex PCR, and TCRdb's table has in-frame clones only and misses some. The data contain roughly 400,000 clones, over 8.5% of them singletons. What was sequenced was central memory CD4+ T cells from blood. Receptors originate from a man younger than 45 with type 1 diabetes. The CDR3 runs from the conserved cysteine through the conserved F or W. The D gene is left open where the match is weak. Clone size is not always given. Where it is, it says once, few, many or a class for expanded clones.

J gene: TRBJ2-7
V gene: TRBV19
D gene: -
clone size: few
CDR3 DNA: TGTGCCAGTAGTATAAGTTCTGAGTACGAGCAGTACTTC
CDR3 protein: CASSISSEYEQYF

J gene: TRBJ2-3
V gene: TRBV6-4
D gene: TRBD1
clone size: many
CDR3 DNA: TGTGCCAGCAGCCCGGGACAGGGCGCAGATACGCAGTATTTT
CDR3 protein: CASSPGQGADTQYF

J gene: TRBJ2-7
V gene: TRBV28
D gene: TRBD1
clone size: -
CDR3 DNA: TGTGCCAGCAGTTCCGCGACAGGGCGTTACGAGCAGTACTTC
CDR3 protein: CASSSATGRYEQYF

J gene: TRBJ1-1
V gene: TRBV6-6
D gene: -
clone size: few
CDR3 DNA: TGTGCCAGCCTATCGGACAGGAACACTGAAGCTTTCTTT
CDR3 protein: CASLSDRNTEAFF

J gene: TRBJ2-2
V gene: TRBV7-2
D gene: -
clone size: -
CDR3 DNA: TGTGCCAGCAGCGAGGGACTCGGTGGCACCGGGGAGCTGTTTTTT
CDR3 protein: CASSEGLGGTGELFF

J gene: TRBJ2-5
V gene: TRBV6-5
D gene: -
clone size: few
CDR3 DNA: TGTGCCAGCAGTGAAGAGACCCAGTACTTC
CDR3 protein: CASSEETQYF

J gene: TRBJ1-2
V gene: TRBV13
D gene: -
clone size: few
CDR3 DNA: TGTGCCAGCAGCTTAGGCCACAGGGTCGACTATGGCTACACCTTC
CDR3 protein: CASSLGHRVDYGYTF

J gene: TRBJ1-1
V gene: TRBV5-4
D gene: -
clone size: few
CDR3 DNA: TGTGCCAGCAGCTTGGCCCGGGGGGAAGCTTTCTTT
CDR3 protein: CASSLARGEAFF

J gene: TRBJ2-1
V gene: TRBV6-5
D gene: TRBD2
clone size: -
CDR3 DNA: TGTGCCAGCAGCCAAACTAGCGCACCCTACAATGAGCAGTTCTTC
CDR3 protein: CASSQTSAPYNEQFF

J gene: TRBJ1-2
V gene: TRBV5-4
D gene: TRBD1
clone size: few
CDR3 DNA: TGTGCCAGCAGCCTAGGACAGGGGGCTGAAGGCTACACCTTC
CDR3 protein: CASSLGQGAEGYTF

J gene: TRBJ2-3
V gene: TRBV28
D gene: -
clone size: -
CDR3 DNA: TGTGCCAGCAGCGCCCAGGATACGCAGTATTTT
CDR3 protein: CASSAQDTQYF

J gene: TRBJ1-3
V gene: TRBV28
D gene: -
clone size: -
CDR3 DNA: TGTGCCAGCACCGAAGATCAAAACACCATATATTTT
CDR3 protein: CASTEDQNTIYF

J gene: TRBJ1-1
V gene: TRBV5-1
D gene: TRBD1
clone size: once
CDR3 DNA: TGCGCCAGCAGCCCCGGACAGGGGGCCTGGAACACTGAAGCTTTCTTT
CDR3 protein: CASSPGQGAWNTEAFF

J gene: TRBJ2-1
V gene: TRBV19
D gene: TRBD2
clone size: -
CDR3 DNA: TGTGCCAGTAGTACCTGGACTAGCGGGCAGTTCTTC
CDR3 protein: CASSTWTSGQFF

J gene: TRBJ2-7
V gene: TRBV7-2
D gene: TRBD1
clone size: -
CDR3 DNA: TGTGCCAGCAGCTTAGGACAGGGGTTTTACGAGCAGTACTTC
CDR3 protein: CASSLGQGFYEQYF

J gene: TRBJ1-5
V gene: TRBV19
D gene: -
clone size: -
CDR3 DNA: TGTGCCAGTAGTATTCCCCAGGGTTTCCGGCAGCCCCAGCATTTT
CDR3 protein: CASSIPQGFRQPQHF

J gene: TRBJ2-3
V gene: TRBV5-1
D gene: -
clone size: few
CDR3 DNA: TGCGCCAGCCATGCAGGGGCAACACGCACAGATACGCAGTATTTT
CDR3 protein: CASHAGATRTDTQYF

J gene: TRBJ2-2
V gene: TRBV7-2
D gene: -
clone size: -
CDR3 DNA: TGTGCCAGCAGGCCCGGGACGTCTCCCACCGGGGAGCTGTTTTTT
CDR3 protein: CASRPGTSPTGELFF

J gene: TRBJ2-2
V gene: TRBV30
D gene: -
clone size: few
CDR3 DNA: TGTGCCTGGACCAAGACCCGGGGGTCTACCGGGGAGCTGTTTTTT
CDR3 protein: CAWTKTRGSTGELFF

J gene: TRBJ2-1
V gene: TRBV10-2
D gene: TRBD2
clone size: few
CDR3 DNA: TGCGCCAGCAGTGATGTGGGAGGGTACAATGAGCAGTTCTTC
CDR3 protein: CASSDVGGYNEQFF

J gene: TRBJ2-3
V gene: TRBV7-2
D gene: -
clone size: few
CDR3 DNA: TGTGCCAGCAGCTTAGTGGGGGTTGGCACAGATACGCAGTATTTT
CDR3 protein: CASSLVGVGTDTQYF

J gene: TRBJ2-1
V gene: TRBV7-9
D gene: -
clone size: few
CDR3 DNA: TGTGCCAGCAGCTCCCCGTTGGGATACAATGAGCAGTTCTTC
CDR3 protein: CASSSPLGYNEQFF

J gene: TRBJ2-3
V gene: TRBV28
D gene: TRBD2
clone size: few
CDR3 DNA: TGTGCCAGCAGACCTAGCGGGAGGTCGGGCACAGATACGCAGTATTTT
CDR3 protein: CASRPSGRSGTDTQYF

J gene: TRBJ1-2
V gene: TRBV7-2
D gene: TRBD1
clone size: few
CDR3 DNA: TGTGCCAGCAGCACCGGGACAGGGGGAAGAGGCTACACCTTC
CDR3 protein: CASSTGTGGRGYTF

J gene: TRBJ2-3
V gene: TRBV30
D gene: -
clone size: -
CDR3 DNA: TGTGCCTGGAGGTGGAGGGGGCCAGATACGCAGTATTTT
CDR3 protein: CAWRWRGPDTQYF

J gene: TRBJ2-7
V gene: TRBV14
D gene: -
clone size: -
CDR3 DNA: TGTGCCAGCAGCCTGATCGCCGGGGCTGGATACGAGCAGTACTTC
CDR3 protein: CASSLIAGAGYEQYF

J gene: TRBJ2-1
V gene: TRBV28
D gene: TRBD2
clone size: -
CDR3 DNA: TGTGCCAGCAGGAGCGGGAAAGACTACAATGAGCAGTTCTTC
CDR3 protein: CASRSGKDYNEQFF

J gene: TRBJ2-2
V gene: TRBV10-3
D gene: -
clone size: many
CDR3 DNA: TGTGCCATCAGTACTCCAAAATCGAACACCGGGGAGCTGTTTTTT
CDR3 protein: CAISTPKSNTGELFF